This TCR beta chain was retrieved from a study of CD8+ T cells in alopecia areata. Background on the study: Treated patients swallowed 5 to 10 mg of oral tofacitinib twice daily. A 6-month off-drug phase came after tofacitinib, which had lasted 6 to 18 months. Whole-study results and caveats: The study also sequences resident alphabeta T cells of normal skin in scalp samples. With patients, TCR sharing proved less clear than in mice, a difference possibly related to HLA.

This CDR3 has 12 amino acids. CDR1 ENHRY and CDR2 SYGVKD come from the germline V gene. V was shortened by 6 bases and J by 9 bases, with 12 bases between the two germline ends. Obtained from alopecia areata patients were lesional scalp punch biopsies along with peripheral blood. This clone came up a few times. Its target is unknown. cDNA serving as the sequencing template came from extracted, reverse transcribed RNA. TCRdb keeps only in-frame clones here, not all; method: immunoSEQ multiplex PCR. The sample lists 6,500 to 7,500 clones, 55% to 70% occurring once. The chain uses TRBV10-3 and TRBJ2-1; D is unresolved. The source of this sequence is a human donor with alopecia areata. The sample here was skin, taken at week 0. The CDR3 loop reads CAIRVNATEQFF. CDR3 DNA: TGTGCCATCAGAGTGAATGCAACTGAGCAGTTCTTC.